The clone carrying this T cell receptor (beta chain) has a count of ten or more. Its antigen remains unknown. The entry originates in a study of T cells after yellow fever vaccination. Study background: Where fractions had low cell numbers, libraries were prepared from them with the SMART-Seq v4 Ultra Low Input RNA kit.

In making TCR cDNA, 5'RACE template switching added a universal primer site and UMIs to it. TCRdb ran MiXCR on the 5' RACE reads and lists one entry per CDR3 protein. The profile shows just under 600,000 distinct CDR3 sequences, roughly 13% of them singletons. The study's findings and limits: After the booster, approximately 96% of CD4 and about 90% of CD8 primary-response clones were re-detected. A small share of clonotypes appeared in both CD4 and CD8 compartments.

Germline V gene sequence: CDR1 MNHEY, CDR2 SMNVEV (reference sequence). Trimming shortened V by 2 bases and J by 4 bases, and 11 bases separated the two germline ends. This CDR3 has 14 residues. The V call is TRBV27, the J call TRBJ2-5; tentative D call: TRBD2 (6 bases). The sequence came from a man aged 25 to 40 who received the YFV17D yellow fever vaccine. This sample comprised PBMCs, obtained on the day of the yellow fever booster vaccination. The CDR3 region has the DNA TGTGCCAGCAGTTTAATCGGGGGAGGAGAGACCCAGTACTTC. Translation gives CASSLIGGGETQYF.